These 30 T cell receptor beta chains came from one sample sequenced in a study of blood T cell repertoires in COVID-19. Profiled with immunoSEQ multiplex PCR; TCRdb holds only in-frame clones, not every one. This sample has 400,000 to 550,000 clones, with nearly 90% found just once. Sequenced input: PBMCs or T cells enriched from blood (not recorded which). Source of these receptors: a woman under 30 with acute COVID-19.

V and J are TRBV6-5 and TRBJ2-1, with a tentative D call TRBD1 (7 bases). CDR1 MNHEY and CDR2 SVGAGI come from the germline V gene. The CDR3 loop spans 16 amino acids. V lost 2 bases to trimming and J lost 8 bases, with 19 bases between them. CDR3 residues: CASSYVGQEGRDEQFF. As DNA, the CDR3 is TGTGCCAGCAGTTACGTAGGACAGGAGGGACGGGATGAGCAGTTCTTC.

The chain joins TRBV19 to TRBJ1-5; no reliable D call. Germline assignment: CDR1 LNHDA and CDR2 SQIVND (reference sequence). Trimming removed 5 bases at V and 0 bases at J, with 5 bases between. The CDR3 contains 13 residues. CDR3 sequence reads: CASSPGSNQPQHF. For the CDR3, the DNA is TGTGCCAGTAGTCCCGGTAGCAATCAGCCCCAGCATTTT.

This clone was detected once. V usage is TRBV6-5 and J usage is TRBJ2-4; D unresolved. V was trimmed by 7 bases and J by 8 bases, leaving 15 bases between them. Germline V gene data show CDR1 as MNHEY and CDR2 as SVGAGI. The CDR3 consists of 13 residues. Here the CDR3 DNA reads TGTGCCAGCACCCTCCAGGTGGAAGACATTCAGTACTTC. It is translated as CASTLQVEDIQYF.

This clone appeared a single time. The chain uses TRBV14 and TRBJ2-3; TRBD2 agrees at 7 bases. This CDR3 is built from 15 residues. CDR1 and CDR2 from the germline V gene are SGHDN and FVKESK. The ends lost 5 bases at V and 2 bases at J; junction bases unmatched: 7. The CDR3 here is CASSGGDADTDTQYF. For the CDR3, the DNA is TGTGCCAGCAGCGGGGGGGACGCTGACACAGATACGCAGTATTTT.

The chain has TRBV5-1 and TRBJ1-6; 8 bases match TRBD1. Unmatched junction bases numbered 4, after V lost 0 bases and J lost 2 bases. Germline CDR1 SGHRS, CDR2 YFSETQ. The CDR3 is 17 residues long. The CDR3 here is CASSLGDRGAYNSPLHF. CDR3 nucleotide sequence: TGCGCCAGCAGCTTGGGAGACAGGGGTGCCTATAATTCACCCCTCCACTTT.

Many counts were recorded for this clone. This sequence joins TRBV4-3 and TRBJ1-2, with 8 nucleotides matching TRBD1. V was clipped by 4 bases and J by 4 bases; unmatched bases: 14. The CDR3 contains 17 residues. In germline, CDR1 is LGHNA, CDR2 YSLEER. The CDR3 sequence: CASSLTAGGGDGYGYTF. For the CDR3, the DNA is TGCGCCAGCAGCCTTACCGCAGGGGGCGGGGATGGCTATGGCTACACCTTC.

The rearrangement uses TRBV29-1 and TRBJ2-5; D is unclear. The germline V gene encodes CDR1 SQVTM and CDR2 ANQGSEA. The CDR3 extends over 13 amino acids. V shed 4 bases and J shed 0 bases, with 9 bases lying between them. This CDR3 reads CSVAGGYQETQYF. DNA for the CDR3: TGCAGCGTTGCGGGTGGGTACCAAGAGACCCAGTACTTC. The complete variable domain, with remaining parts taken from reference TRBV29-1 and TRBJ2-5, reads SAVISQKPSRDICQRGTSLTIQCQVDSQVTMMFWYRQQPGQSLTLIATANQGSEATYESGFVIDKFPISRPNLTFSTLTVSNMSPEDSSIYLCSVAGGYQETQYFGPGTRLLVL.

The chain carries TRBV7-8 and TRBJ2-1; a weak D match, TRBD2 (5 bases). This CDR3 comprises 12 residues. The V gene lost 5 bases and the J gene lost 15 bases, with 17 bases spanning the gap. CDR1 and CDR2 (germline): SGHVS, FQNEAQ. This CDR3 is CASSPTPGGRFF. The DNA of the CDR3 is TGTGCCAGCAGCCCCACCCCCGGCGGGCGGTTCTTC.

The V gene is TRBV4-1, the J gene TRBJ1-2; D is undetermined. From germline, CDR1 is MGHRA and CDR2 YSYEKL. Between the trimmed V and J ends, which lost 4 bases and 8 bases, there was a span of 17 bases. The CDR3 covers 14 residues. The CDR3 coding sequence is TGCGCCAGCAGCCCACGCCAGACTGACTTCGGCTACACCTTC. Encoded protein: CASSPRQTDFGYTF.

The chain links TRBV10-3 to TRBJ2-5; 7 bases agree with TRBD1. Per germline, CDR1 ENHRY and CDR2 SYGVKD. CDR3 length: 15 residues. V gave up 6 bases and J gave up 1 base; unmatched junction bases: 8. CDR3 region: CAISPIQGPQETQYF. The CDR3 DNA sequence: TGTGCCATCAGCCCCATACAGGGGCCCCAAGAGACCCAGTACTTC.

This clone was seen once. This chain connects TRBV7-2 to TRBJ1-1; TRBD1 matches 10 bases. Germline loops: CDR1 SGHTA, CDR2 FQGNSA. V gave up 5 bases and J gave up 2 bases; unmatched junction bases: 5. The CDR3 runs to 15 residues. The DNA of the CDR3 is TGTGCCAGCAGCGACGACAGGGGGCGCAACACTGAAGCTTTCTTT. It yields the protein CASSDDRGRNTEAFF. Full variable domain (missing parts from reference TRBV7-2 and TRBJ1-1): GAGVSQSPSNKVTEKGKDVELRCDPISGHTALYWYRQSLGQGLEFLIYFQGNSAPDKSGLPSDRFSAERTGGSVSTLTIQRTQQEDSAVYLCASSDDRGRNTEAFFGQGTRLTVV.

The V gene is TRBV7-3, the J gene TRBJ2-1; tentatively, D is TRBD2 (7 bases). Germline V gives CDR1 SGHTA, CDR2 FQGTGA. Deletions cut 1 base from V and 5 bases from J, with 12 bases between. The CDR3 runs to 15 residues. CDR3 sequence reads: CASSLIPGGHNEQFF. The CDR3, as DNA: TGTGCCAGCAGCTTAATACCGGGGGGCCACAATGAGCAGTTCTTC. Supplemented by reference TRBV7-3 and TRBJ2-1, the full variable domain reads GAGVSQTPSNKVTEKGKYVELRCDPISGHTALYWYRQSLGQGPEFLIYFQGTGAADDSGLPNDRFFAVRPEGSVSTLKIQRTERGDSAVYLCASSLIPGGHNEQFFGPGTRLTVL.

The chain couples TRBV2 to TRBJ1-1; D might be TRBD1 (6 bases). V lost 6 bases and J lost 1, with 12 bases in between. The CDR3 covers 14 residues. Germline V gene sequence: CDR1 SNHLY, CDR2 FYNNEI. The CDR3 here is CASRYRDTNTEAFF. CDR3 DNA sequence: TGTGCCAGCAGGTACCGGGACACGAACACTGAAGCTTTCTTT.

The V and J genes are TRBV2 and TRBJ2-2; D possibly corresponds to TRBD1 (5 bases). V was pared by 4 bases and J by 4 bases, with 7 bases between. Germline V gives CDR1 SNHLY, CDR2 FYNNEI. This CDR3 is 13 amino acids long. CDR3 residues: CASSGQITGELFF. CDR3 nucleotide sequence: TGTGCCAGCAGTGGACAGATCACCGGGGAGCTGTTTTTT.

The chain is built from TRBV19 and TRBJ1-4, with TRBD1 matching 10 bases. V lost 2 bases and J lost 8; bases outside the gene matches: 5. The CDR3 is 15 amino acids. Germline lookup yields CDR1 LNHDA and CDR2 SQIVND (reference sequence). CDR3 region: CASSILADRGEKLFF. The CDR3 nucleotides read TGTGCCAGTAGTATACTGGCGGACAGGGGGGAAAAACTGTTTTTT.

The chain joins TRBV9 to TRBJ2-3; the match to TRBD2 covers 7 bases. The ends lost 4 bases at V and 2 bases at J; junction bases unmatched: 7. The CDR3 loop spans 15 amino acids. Looked up from germline, CDR1 is SGDLS and CDR2 is YYNGEE. Here the CDR3 reads CASSSKAGTTDTQYF. The CDR3 region has the DNA TGTGCCAGCAGCTCCAAAGCGGGGACCACAGATACGCAGTATTTT.

CDR3 nucleotides: TGTGCCAGCAGAGTAACAGGGACCATGAACACTGAAGCTTTCTTT. Its translation is CASRVTGTMNTEAFF. The genes are TRBV27 and TRBJ1-1, with a weak D call TRBD1 (6 bases). Germline values: CDR1 MNHEY, CDR2 SMNVEV (reference sequence). V lost 6 bases and J 0 bases, leaving 14 bases between the germline ends. The CDR3 length is 15 residues.

This clone showed up just a few times. This chain links TRBV2 with TRBJ2-7; 8 nucleotides line up with TRBD2. The CDR3 extends over 14 amino acids. Germline lookup yields CDR1 SNHLY and CDR2 FYNNEI. Trimming cost V 7 bases and J 2 bases; bases outside gene matches: 7. CDR3 DNA: TGTGCCAGCACATTTAGCGGGGCCACCTACGAGCAGTACTTC. It encodes CASTFSGATYEQYF.

The V call is TRBV28, the J call TRBJ1-5; D is perhaps TRBD1 (5 bases). The V and J ends lost 5 bases and 0 bases respectively, with 20 bases between them. Germline V lookup: CDR1 MDHEN, CDR2 SYDVKM. CDR3 length: 18 residues. Here the CDR3 reads CASSIWGRALNSNQPQHF. CDR3 sequence (DNA): TGTGCCAGCAGTATCTGGGGCCGAGCCCTCAATAGCAATCAGCCCCAGCATTTT.

This clone showed up just a few times. The chain couples TRBV9 to TRBJ2-1; 11 bases line up with TRBD2. J gave up 5 bases and V 3 bases, and 10 bases lay outside the gene matches. The CDR3 runs to 17 residues. Germline V gene data show CDR1 as SGDLS and CDR2 as YYNGEE. Here the CDR3 DNA reads TGTGCCAGCAGCGCAGGGGGACTAGCGGTTAACAACAATGAGCAGTTCTTC. It specifies CASSAGGLAVNNNEQFF.

CDR3 protein: CASSPSGAMNTEAFF. The DNA for the CDR3 is TGTGCCAGCTCACCTTCTGGAGCGATGAACACTGAAGCTTTCTTT. The chain uses TRBV18 and TRBJ1-1; D gene unclear. The germline V and J ends were trimmed by 3 bases and 0 bases, with 11 bases remaining between them. Germline CDR1 reads KGHSH; CDR2 reads LQKENI. This CDR3 spans 15 amino acids. Supplemented by reference TRBV18 and TRBJ1-1, the full variable domain reads NAGVMQNPRHLVRRRGQEARLRCSPMKGHSHVYWYRQLPEEGLKFMVYLQKENIIDESGMPKERFSAEFPKEGPSILRIQQVVRGDSAAYFCASSPSGAMNTEAFFGQGTRLTVV.

The CDR3 nucleotides read TGTGCCAGCAGTTCTAGCCCTACAGGGTACTATGGCTACACCTTC. Protein product: CASSSSPTGYYGYTF. The rearrangement links TRBV27 to TRBJ1-2; D perhaps matches TRBD1 (6 bases). The V and J ends lost 4 bases and 3 bases respectively, with 15 bases between them. The CDR3 extends over 15 amino acids. Per germline, CDR1 MNHEY and CDR2 SMNVEV (reference sequence).

This rearrangement joins TRBV7-9 to TRBJ1-5, with D uncertain. CDR1 is SEHNR, CDR2 FQNEAQ, per germline (reference sequence). Deletions cut 0 bases from V and 5 bases from J, with 8 bases between. The CDR3 consists of 14 residues. CDR3 in amino acids: CASSLAGRDQPQHF. In nucleotides, the CDR3 is TGTGCCAGCAGCTTAGCAGGGAGGGATCAGCCCCAGCATTTT.

The chain carries TRBV27 and TRBJ1-1; no definite D call. In germline, CDR1 is MNHEY, CDR2 SMNVEV (reference sequence). Trimming removed 8 bases from V and 0 bases from J, with 4 bases in between. The CDR3 is 11 amino acids. In DNA form, the CDR3 reads TGTGCCAGCGCTATGAACACTGAAGCTTTCTTT. It yields the protein CASAMNTEAFF.

The rearrangement uses TRBV9 and TRBJ1-3; 7 nucleotides align to TRBD1. CDR3 size: 14 residues. The V segment lost 5 bases and the J segment 4 bases; nucleotides outside the gene matches: 6. Germline V gives CDR1 SGDLS, CDR2 YYNGEE. For the CDR3, the DNA is TGTGCCAGCAGTCCCACAGGGGCCGGAAACACCATATATTTT. Encoded protein: CASSPTGAGNTIYF.

Only one count was recorded for this clone. V usage is TRBV19 and J usage is TRBJ1-5, with D tentatively TRBD1 (6 bases). Germline loops: CDR1 LNHDA, CDR2 SQIVND (reference sequence). Trimming removed 6 bases from V and 2 bases from J, with 14 bases in between. The CDR3 sequence is 15 residues long. CDR3 loop: CASRRAEGGNQPQHF. The CDR3 nucleotides read TGTGCCAGTAGGCGGGCCGAGGGGGGCAATCAGCCCCAGCATTTT.

The chain uses TRBV28 and TRBJ1-1, with 11 bases lining up with TRBD1. The trim removed 5 bases at V and 4 bases at J, leaving 6 bases unmatched. Germline V gene data show CDR1 as MDHEN and CDR2 as SYDVKM. The CDR3 spans 15 residues. DNA for the CDR3: TGTGCCAGCAGTCCCCGGACAGGGGGCATCACTGAAGCTTTCTTT. The encoded protein is CASSPRTGGITEAFF.

The chain employs TRBV7-8 and TRBJ2-3; no clear D. CDR3 size: 16 residues. Germline values: CDR1 SGHVS, CDR2 FQNEAQ. The ends were cut back, 1 base at V and 6 bases at J, with 17 bases in the middle. The CDR3: CASSLGRLIQRDTQYF. CDR3 nucleotides: TGTGCCAGCAGCTTAGGCCGACTGATCCAAAGGGATACGCAGTATTTT.

V is TRBV30 and J is TRBJ2-5; D not resolved. The V end was cut by 0 bases, the J end by 5 bases, with 7 bases between. Germline CDR1 GTSNPN, CDR2 SVGIG (reference sequence). The CDR3 spans 12 residues. CDR3 in amino acids: CAWSVYGETQYF. In DNA form, the CDR3 reads TGTGCCTGGAGTGTATACGGGGAGACCCAGTACTTC.

The chain links TRBV27 to TRBJ1-2, with a weak D call TRBD1 (5 bases). Germline-derived CDR1 and CDR2 are MNHEY and SMNVEV (reference sequence). Trimming pared 3 bases from V and 4 bases from J, leaving 21 bases between. The CDR3 runs to 17 residues. In DNA form, the CDR3 reads TGTGCCAGCAGTTTTTCGCCTGAGACAGAGTCCCCCTATGGCTACACCTTC. Encoded protein: CASSFSPETESPYGYTF.